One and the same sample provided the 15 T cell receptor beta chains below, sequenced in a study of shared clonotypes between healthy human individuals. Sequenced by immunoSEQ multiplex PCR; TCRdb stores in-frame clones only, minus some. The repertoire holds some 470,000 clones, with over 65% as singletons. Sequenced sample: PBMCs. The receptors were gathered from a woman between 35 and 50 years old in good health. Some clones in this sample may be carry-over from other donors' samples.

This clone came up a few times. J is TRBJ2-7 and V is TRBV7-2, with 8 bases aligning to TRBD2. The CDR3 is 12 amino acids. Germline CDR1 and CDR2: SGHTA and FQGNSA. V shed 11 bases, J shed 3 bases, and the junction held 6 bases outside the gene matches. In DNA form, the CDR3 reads TGTGCCGTAGGGGCGGGGGGCTACGAGCAGTACTTC. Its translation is CAVGAGGYEQYF.

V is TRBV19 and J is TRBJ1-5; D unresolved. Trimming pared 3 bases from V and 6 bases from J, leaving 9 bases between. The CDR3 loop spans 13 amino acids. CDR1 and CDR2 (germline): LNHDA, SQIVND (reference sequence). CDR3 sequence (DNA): TGTGCCAGTAGTATGAGTGGTGGTCAGCCCCAGCATTTT. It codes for CASSMSGGQPQHF.

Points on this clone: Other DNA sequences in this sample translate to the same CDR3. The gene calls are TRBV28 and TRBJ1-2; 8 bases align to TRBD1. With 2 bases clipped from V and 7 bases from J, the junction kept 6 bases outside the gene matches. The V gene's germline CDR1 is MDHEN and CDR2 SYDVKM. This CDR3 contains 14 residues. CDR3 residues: CASSLGQGAGGYTF. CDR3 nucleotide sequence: TGTGCCAGCAGTTTAGGTCAGGGGGCTGGTGGCTACACCTTC.

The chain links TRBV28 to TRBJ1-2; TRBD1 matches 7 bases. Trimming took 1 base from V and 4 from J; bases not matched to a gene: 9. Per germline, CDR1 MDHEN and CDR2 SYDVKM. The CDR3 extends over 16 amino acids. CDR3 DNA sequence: TGTGCCAGCAGTTTATCCGGTCTCGACAGGGTCTATGGCTACACCTTC. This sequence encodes CASSLSGLDRVYGYTF.

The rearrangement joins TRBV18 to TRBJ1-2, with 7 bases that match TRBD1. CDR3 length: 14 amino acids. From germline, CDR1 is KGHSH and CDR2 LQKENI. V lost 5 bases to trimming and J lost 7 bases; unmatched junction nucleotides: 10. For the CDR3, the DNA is TGTGCCAGCTCATTAGACAGGGTTGAGAGTGGCTACACCTTC. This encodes CASSLDRVESGYTF.

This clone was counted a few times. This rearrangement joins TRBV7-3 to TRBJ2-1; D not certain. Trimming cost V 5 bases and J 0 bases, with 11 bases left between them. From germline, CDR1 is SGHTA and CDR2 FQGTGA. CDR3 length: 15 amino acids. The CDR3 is CASSPYLGSYNEQFF. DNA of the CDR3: TGTGCCAGCAGCCCATACTTGGGCTCCTACAATGAGCAGTTCTTC.

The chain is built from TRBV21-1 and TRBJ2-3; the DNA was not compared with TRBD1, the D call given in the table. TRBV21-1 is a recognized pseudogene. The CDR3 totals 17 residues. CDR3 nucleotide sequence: TGTGCCAGCAGTGTCGGTCAGGACAGGGTTTTTTCAGATACGCAGTATTTT. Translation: CASSVGQDRVFSDTQYF.

The CDR3 sequence is CAWSRGYGYTF. The CDR3 nucleotides read TGTGCCTGGAGTCGGGGCTATGGCTACACCTTC. The gene calls are TRBV30 and TRBJ1-2; D ambiguous. Germline V lookup: CDR1 GTSNPN, CDR2 SVGIG (reference sequence). The CDR3 contains 11 residues. The germline V and J ends were trimmed by 2 bases and 4 bases, with 5 bases remaining between them.

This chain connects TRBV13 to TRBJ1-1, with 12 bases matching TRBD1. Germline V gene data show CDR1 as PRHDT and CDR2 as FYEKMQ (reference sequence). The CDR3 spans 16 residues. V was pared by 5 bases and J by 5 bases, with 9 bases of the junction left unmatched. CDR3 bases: TGTGCCAGCAGCCGCGGGACAGGGGGCTCGAGTACTGAAGCTTTCTTT. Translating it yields CASSRGTGGSSTEAFF.

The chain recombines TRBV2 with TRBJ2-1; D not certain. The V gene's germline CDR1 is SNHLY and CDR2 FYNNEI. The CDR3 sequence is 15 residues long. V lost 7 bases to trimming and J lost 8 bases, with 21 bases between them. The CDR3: CASTPQRTVPYEQFF. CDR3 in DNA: TGTGCCAGCACCCCACAGCGTACCGTACCGTATGAGCAGTTCTTC. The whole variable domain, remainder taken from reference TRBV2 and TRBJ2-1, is EPEVTQTPSHQVTQMGQEVILRCVPISNHLYFYWYRQILGQKVEFLVSFYNNEISEKSEIFDDQFSVERPDGSNFTLKIRSTKLEDSAMYFCASTPQRTVPYEQFFGPGTRLTVL.

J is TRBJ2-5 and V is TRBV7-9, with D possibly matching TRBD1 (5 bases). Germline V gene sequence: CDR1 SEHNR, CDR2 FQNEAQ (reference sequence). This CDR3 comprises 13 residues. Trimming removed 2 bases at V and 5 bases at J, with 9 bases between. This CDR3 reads CASSLQGLETQYF. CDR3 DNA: TGTGCCAGCAGCTTACAGGGTTTGGAGACCCAGTACTTC.

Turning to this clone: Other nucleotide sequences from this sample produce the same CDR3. CDR3 DNA sequence: TGTGCCAGCAGCTTGGCGGGAGGATACAATGAGCAGTTCTTC. Encoded protein: CASSLAGGYNEQFF. V and J are TRBV7-6 and TRBJ2-1, with 8 bases aligning to TRBD2. Per germline, CDR1 SGHVS and CDR2 FNYEAQ. V dropped 3 bases and J dropped 4; count of bases not matched to a gene: 2. This CDR3 contains 14 residues.

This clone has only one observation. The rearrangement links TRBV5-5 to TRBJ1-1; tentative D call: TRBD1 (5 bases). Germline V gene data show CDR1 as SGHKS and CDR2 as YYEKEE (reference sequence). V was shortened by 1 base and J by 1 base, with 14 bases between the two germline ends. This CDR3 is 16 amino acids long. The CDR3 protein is CASSLTGRLTNTEAFF. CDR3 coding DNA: TGTGCCAGCAGCTTGACGGGACGGTTGACGAACACTGAAGCTTTCTTT.

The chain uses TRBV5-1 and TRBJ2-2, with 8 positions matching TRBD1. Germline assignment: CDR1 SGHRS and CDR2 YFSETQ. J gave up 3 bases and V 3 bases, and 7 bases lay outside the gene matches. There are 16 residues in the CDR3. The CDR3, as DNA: TGCGCCAGCAGCTCCCAGGGGGCGCCGGACACCGGGGAGCTGTTTTTT. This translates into CASSSQGAPDTGELFF.

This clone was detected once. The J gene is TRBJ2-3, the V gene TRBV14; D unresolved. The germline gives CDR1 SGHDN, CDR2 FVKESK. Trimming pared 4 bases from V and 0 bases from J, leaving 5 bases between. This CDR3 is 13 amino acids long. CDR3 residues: CASSLRSTDTQYF. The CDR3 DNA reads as TGTGCCAGCAGCCTTAGAAGCACAGATACGCAGTATTTT.